These 13 T cell receptor beta chains came from one sample sequenced in a study of T cells in tuberculosis (dated by TCRdb to the late 2010s). The time point tag for this specimen amounts to: new active TB diagnosis, blood taken before or within 7 days of starting treatment. The library was generated by the immunoSEQ multiplex PCR assay. TCRdb stores this immuneACCESS table with in-frame sequences only. Part of the clones is absent; in the studies checked, under half of the shortfall reflects unresolved V genes, and no reason is known for the rest. The sample contains 30,000 to 35,000 clones, 87% of them found a single time. Of the sample, roughly 5.7% falls within the top ten clones. The source was PBMCs, collected at tuberculosis diagnosis. The source of these receptors is an adult with tuberculosis.

This chain connects TRBV9 to TRBJ1-6; 8 bases match TRBD1. Trimming took 3 bases from V and 9 from J; bases not matched to a gene: 5. The CDR3 is 14 amino acids. Germline V gene sequence: CDR1 SGDLS, CDR2 YYNGEE. The DNA of the CDR3 is TGTGCCAGCAGCGGAACCGGGACAGGTTCACCCCTCCACTTT. Translated: CASSGTGTGSPLHF.

This chain links TRBV19 with TRBJ1-5, with 12 positions matching TRBD1. Germline V gene data show CDR1 as LNHDA and CDR2 as SQIVND (reference sequence). The CDR3 has 15 residues. J gave up 5 bases and V 9 bases, and 8 bases lay outside the gene matches. CDR3 DNA: TGTGCCAGCGCAACCGGGACAGGGGGCCATCAGCCCCAGCATTTT. Translating gives CASATGTGGHQPQHF.

This rearrangement joins TRBV28 to TRBJ2-7, with TRBD1 matching 9 bases. Losses at the gene ends were 8 bases for V and 3 bases for J; bases not matched to a gene: 5. This CDR3 has 13 amino acids. Per germline, CDR1 MDHEN and CDR2 SYDVKM. The CDR3 coding sequence is TGTGCCAGCCGCGGGACAGGGATCTACGAGCAGTACTTC. Its protein product is CASRGTGIYEQYF.

This chain joins TRBV10-1 and TRBJ1-1; D unresolved. V was shortened by 7 bases and J by 0 bases, with 9 bases between the two germline ends. The CDR3 has 13 amino acids. The germline gives CDR1 WNHNN, CDR2 SYGVQD (reference sequence). The CDR3 spells CASTLTVNTEAFF. For the CDR3, the DNA is TGCGCCAGCACTCTCACAGTGAACACTGAAGCTTTCTTT.

The chain is built from TRBV5-6 and TRBJ1-1; 11 bases fit TRBD1. This CDR3 comprises 16 residues. The germline V gene encodes CDR1 SGHDT and CDR2 YYEEEE. J gave up 6 bases and V 3 bases, and 10 bases lay outside the gene matches. The CDR3 DNA follows: TGTGCCAGCAGCTGGACAGGGGGCGGTGGCGTACCTGAAGCTTTCTTT. Protein product: CASSWTGGGGVPEAFF.

V is TRBV5-1 and J is TRBJ2-5, with 10 bases identical to TRBD2. The J segment lost 4 bases and the V segment lost 0 bases, leaving 6 bases of the junction unmatched. The germline V gene encodes CDR1 SGHRS and CDR2 YFSETQ. The CDR3 length is 16 residues. The CDR3 region is CASSLAASSGGETQYF. Written as DNA, the CDR3 is TGCGCCAGCAGCTTGGCTGCATCTAGCGGGGGAGAGACCCAGTACTTC. Full variable domain (remainder filled in from reference TRBV5-1 and TRBJ2-5): KAGVTQTPRYLIKTRGQQVTLSCSPISGHRSVSWYQQTPGQGLQFLFEYFSETQRNKGNFPGRFSGRQFSNSRSEMNVSTLELGDSALYLCASSLAASSGGETQYFGPGTRLLVL.

CDR3 sequence reads: CASSLSTGYNTGELFF. DNA of the CDR3: TGTGCCAGCAGCTTGTCTACAGGATACAACACCGGGGAGCTGTTTTTT. The chain joins TRBV7-9 to TRBJ2-2, with D perhaps TRBD1 (5 bases). Germline assignment: CDR1 SEHNR and CDR2 FQNEAQ (reference sequence). V was shortened by 3 bases and J by 2 bases, with 13 bases between the two germline ends. This CDR3 contains 16 residues.

J is TRBJ1-5 and V is TRBV6-4; 8 nucleotides line up with TRBD1. The germline CDR1 and CDR2 sequences are MRHNA and SNTAGT. The CDR3 contains 15 residues. Trimming at V came to 5 bases and at J to 3 bases, leaving 6 bases not matched to a gene. This CDR3 is CASSTAGGHNQPQHF. For the CDR3, the DNA is TGTGCCAGCAGTACCGCAGGGGGCCACAATCAGCCCCAGCATTTT.

The chain has TRBV29-1 and TRBJ1-2; 10 bases are shared with TRBD1. This CDR3 is 11 amino acids long. The junction had 1 base not matched to a gene; V was cut back by 6 bases and J by 6 bases. CDR1 is SQVTM and CDR2 is ANQGSEA in the germline V gene. The CDR3 is CSVGQGDGYTF. In DNA, the CDR3 is TGCAGCGTCGGACAGGGGGATGGCTACACCTTC.

The chain couples TRBV10-3 to TRBJ2-2; D not resolved. The CDR3 loop spans 14 amino acids. Between the trimmed V and J ends, which lost 11 bases and 0 bases, there was a span of 13 bases. Looked up from germline, CDR1 is ENHRY and CDR2 is SYGVKD. The CDR3 DNA reads TGTGCCTCCGGCGCGGTCGCGAACACCGGGGAGCTGTTTTTT. The encoded protein is CASGAVANTGELFF.

This chain links TRBV30 with TRBJ1-4, with D possibly being TRBD1 (6 bases). Trimming left V 2 bases short and J 6 bases short, with 13 bases between. The CDR3 has 14 amino acids. CDR1 GTSNPN and CDR2 SVGIG come from the germline V gene (reference sequence). CDR3 bases: TGTGCCTGGAGTTACGGACAGACATATGAAAAACTGTTTTTT. Amino acid sequence: CAWSYGQTYEKLFF.

This sequence joins TRBV27 and TRBJ1-1; D is unresolved. This CDR3 has 13 residues. The germline V gene encodes CDR1 MNHEY and CDR2 SMNVEV (reference sequence). V was trimmed by 8 bases and J by 5 bases, leaving 15 bases between them. The chain's CDR3 is CASSRGSKTEAFF. Here the CDR3 DNA reads TGTGCCAGCTCGCGGGGTTCGAAAACTGAAGCTTTCTTT.

The chain carries TRBV7-6 and TRBJ2-2, with 11 positions matching TRBD2. The germline V gene has CDR1 SGHVS and CDR2 FNYEAQ. The CDR3 length is 18 residues. The ends lost 3 bases at V and 1 base at J; junction bases unmatched: 7. DNA for the CDR3: TGTGCCAGCAGCTTTCGGACTAGCGGGCCTCAGAACACCGGGGAGCTGTTTTTT. Amino acid sequence: CASSFRTSGPQNTGELFF.